This is a list of T cell receptor beta chains from one sample in a study of T-cell reconstitution after alpha-beta-depleted transplantation in children. One entry per CDR3 protein results from TCRdb running MiXCR on the PCR reads. The sample lists 490,000 or so distinct CDR3 sequences, approximately 13% occurring once. Sequenced here: PBMCs from the stem cell graft donor, sampled from the stem cell graft. The receptors come from a human donor who donated a stem cell graft to a child with combined immunodeficiency. The CDR3 runs from the conserved cysteine through the conserved F or W. Each record gives: clone size, D gene, V gene, J gene, CDR3 protein, CDR3 DNA. The D gene is left open where the match is weak. Size is omitted from some rows. Given values are once, few, many or a class for expanded clones.

abundance: few; d_gene: .; v_gene: TRBV2; j_gene: TRBJ1-5; CDR3aa: CASSDQDRNQPQHF; CDR3nt: TGTGCCAGCAGTGACCAGGACCGCAATCAGCCCCAGCATTTT
abundance: few; d_gene: .; v_gene: TRBV12-3/TRBV12-4; j_gene: TRBJ2-2; CDR3aa: CASSLVHVRLTGELFF; CDR3nt: TGTGCCAGCAGTTTGGTGCACGTGAGATTAACCGGGGAGCTGTTTTTT
abundance: .; d_gene: TRBD1; v_gene: TRBV20-1; j_gene: TRBJ2-7; CDR3aa: CSAERRGLEYEQYF; CDR3nt: TGCAGTGCAGAACGCAGGGGGTTGGAGTACGAGCAGTACTTC
abundance: .; d_gene: TRBD2; v_gene: TRBV11-1; j_gene: TRBJ2-7; CDR3aa: CASSATSGGSVPYEQYF; CDR3nt: TGTGCCAGCAGCGCCACGTCGGGAGGGTCTGTTCCCTACGAGCAGTACTTC
abundance: .; d_gene: .; v_gene: TRBV24-1; j_gene: TRBJ2-6; CDR3aa: CATSDLRDTRSGANVLTF; CDR3nt: TGTGCCACCAGTGATTTGCGGGACACCCGCTCTGGGGCCAACGTCCTGACTTTC
abundance: .; d_gene: .; v_gene: TRBV4-3; j_gene: TRBJ2-7; CDR3aa: CASSQVRDGAYEQYF; CDR3nt: TGCGCCAGCAGCCAAGTCAGGGACGGAGCCTACGAGCAGTACTTC
abundance: .; d_gene: TRBD2; v_gene: TRBV29-1; j_gene: TRBJ2-7; CDR3aa: CSGRLAGPEGDEQYF; CDR3nt: TGCAGCGGGCGACTAGCGGGGCCCGAGGGGGACGAGCAGTACTTC
abundance: .; d_gene: .; v_gene: TRBV20-1; j_gene: TRBJ1-1; CDR3aa: CSARKDSYTEAFF; CDR3nt: TGCAGTGCTAGAAAGGACAGTTACACTGAAGCTTTCTTT
abundance: many; d_gene: .; v_gene: TRBV12-3/TRBV12-4; j_gene: TRBJ2-5; CDR3aa: CASSGRRQETQYF; CDR3nt: TGTGCCAGCAGTGGGAGACGACAAGAGACCCAGTACTTC
abundance: .; d_gene: .; v_gene: TRBV2; j_gene: TRBJ1-1; CDR3aa: CASVLGLNTEAFF; CDR3nt: TGTGCCAGCGTCCTGGGGCTGAACACTGAAGCTTTCTTT
abundance: few; d_gene: .; v_gene: TRBV9; j_gene: TRBJ2-5; CDR3aa: CASSVGTGVGLETQYF; CDR3nt: TGTGCCAGCAGCGTCGGGACGGGAGTAGGGTTGGAGACCCAGTACTTC
abundance: few; d_gene: .; v_gene: TRBV20-1; j_gene: TRBJ2-2; CDR3aa: CSARHRANTGELFF; CDR3nt: TGCAGTGCTAGGCACAGAGCGAACACCGGGGAGCTGTTTTTT